These 23 T cell receptor beta chains originate from one sample sequenced in a study of cytomegalovirus exposure and HLA in healthy donors (dated by TCRdb to the late 2010s). Libraries were constructed by the immunoSEQ multiplex PCR assay. The multiplex PCR relied on a mix of 60 forward primers for TCR Vbeta segments and 13 reverse primers for TCR Jbeta segments. TCRdb stores this immuneACCESS table with in-frame sequences only. Part of the clones is absent; in the studies checked, under half of the shortfall reflects unresolved V genes, and no reason is known for the rest. In this sample's table one finds around 140,000 clones. The top ten clones comprise 2% to 2.5% of the sample. The sequenced material came from PBMCs. The receptors were gathered from a woman between 18 and 29 years old in good health and CMV-seronegative.

This chain connects TRBV15 to TRBJ2-3; 9 bases fit TRBD1. This CDR3 is 15 amino acids long. The V gene's germline CDR1 is LNHNV and CDR2 YYDKDF (reference sequence). The J segment lost 1 base and the V segment lost 1 base, leaving 0 bases of the junction unmatched. CDR3 loop: CATSRGTGGTDTQYF. CDR3 DNA: TGTGCCACCAGCAGAGGGACAGGGGGCACAGATACGCAGTATTTT. Full variable domain (outside the CDR3, taken from reference TRBV15 and TRBJ2-3): DAMVIQNPRYQVTQFGKPVTLSCSQTLNHNVMYWYQQKSSQAPKLLFHYYDKDFNNEADTPDNFQSRRPNTSFCFLDIRSPGLGDTAMYLCATSRGTGGTDTQYFGPGTRLTVL.

The J gene is TRBJ1-2, the V gene TRBV6-1; D is perhaps TRBD1 (5 bases). The germline CDR1 and CDR2 sequences are MNHNS and SASEGT. V lost 1 base to trimming and J lost 2 bases, with 8 bases between them. The CDR3 extends over 14 amino acids. The CDR3 protein is CASSEGWTNYGYTF. The DNA for the CDR3 is TGTGCCAGCAGTGAAGGGTGGACAAACTATGGCTACACCTTC.

Of note for this clone: The sample holds other DNA sequences that translate to the same CDR3. The J gene is TRBJ1-1, the V gene TRBV18, with TRBD1 identical over 8 bases. Germline V gene data show CDR1 as KGHSH and CDR2 as LQKENI. The CDR3 sequence is 15 residues long. Trimming took 4 bases from V and 2 from J; bases not matched to a gene: 6. As DNA, the CDR3 is TGTGCCAGCTCACTATCCGGGACAGGTAACACTGAAGCTTTCTTT. It yields the protein CASSLSGTGNTEAFF.

This chain joins TRBV6-1 and TRBJ1-5; 8 bases align to TRBD1. The CDR3 contains 13 residues. The V segment lost 7 bases and the J segment 3 bases; nucleotides outside the gene matches: 2. From germline, CDR1 is MNHNS and CDR2 SASEGT. The CDR3 reads CASNRGDNQPQHF. CDR3 DNA: TGTGCCAGCAACAGGGGGGACAATCAGCCCCAGCATTTT.

The chain has TRBV21-1 and TRBJ2-7; the D call TRBD1 from the table was never checked on the DNA. TRBV21-1 is flagged as a pseudogene. CDR3 length: 15 amino acids. The DNA for the CDR3 is TGTGCCAGCAGCAAAGTCCGGGACACTTCCTACGAGCAGTACTTC. It specifies CASSKVRDTSYEQYF.

The chain has TRBV20-1 and TRBJ1-4, with D unclear. The V gene's germline CDR1 is DFQATT and CDR2 SNEGSKA (reference sequence). This CDR3 has 10 amino acids. Trimming took off 3 bases at V and 7 bases at J, with 3 bases between the two ends. The CDR3 region is CSARSEKLFF. DNA of the CDR3: TGCAGTGCTAGGAGTGAAAAACTGTTTTTT.

The chain combines TRBV15 with TRBJ2-5; 9 bases fit TRBD1. Germline V lookup: CDR1 LNHNV, CDR2 YYDKDF (reference sequence). The length of the CDR3 is 16 residues. V trimming: 2 bases; J trimming: 5 bases; junction bases outside the gene matches: 9. The CDR3 is CATSRPGQGVRETQYF. The CDR3 bases are TGTGCCACCAGCAGACCGGGACAGGGTGTTCGGGAGACCCAGTACTTC. The complete variable domain, with remaining parts taken from reference TRBV15 and TRBJ2-5, reads DAMVIQNPRYQVTQFGKPVTLSCSQTLNHNVMYWYQQKSSQAPKLLFHYYDKDFNNEADTPDNFQSRRPNTSFCFLDIRSPGLGDTAMYLCATSRPGQGVRETQYFGPGTRLLVL.

This chain uses TRBV27 with TRBJ2-3; 7 bases match TRBD1. After removal of 5 bases from V and 0 bases from J, the junction contained 5 bases not matched to a gene. CDR3 size: 15 residues. Looked up from germline, CDR1 is MNHEY and CDR2 is SMNVEV (reference sequence). The CDR3 DNA is TGTGCCAGCAGTAGGGGGACAGCCAGCACAGATACGCAGTATTTT. The encoded protein is CASSRGTASTDTQYF.

The V gene is TRBV20-1, the J gene TRBJ2-1, with 7 bases that match TRBD2. Germline CDR1 DFQATT, CDR2 SNEGSKA (reference sequence). The CDR3 runs to 11 residues. J was trimmed by 7 bases and V by 8 bases; bases with no gene match: 5. For the CDR3, the DNA is TGCAGTCAAGCGGGATCAAATGAGCAGTTCTTC. Protein: CSQAGSNEQFF.

The genes are TRBV30 and TRBJ1-4; D is perhaps TRBD1 (5 bases). Trimming shortened V by 5 bases and J by 4 bases, and 17 bases separated the two germline ends. CDR1 is GTSNPN and CDR2 is SVGIG in the germline V gene (reference sequence). This CDR3 has 15 residues. The CDR3 nucleotides read TGTGCCTGGTCCAGCCCTTCGGGGGGTAATGAAAAACTGTTTTTT. Amino acid sequence: CAWSSPSGGNEKLFF.

This chain connects TRBV14 to TRBJ1-1; possible D gene TRBD1, 6 bases. This CDR3 spans 15 amino acids. CDR1 and CDR2 from the germline V gene are SGHDN and FVKESK. The V and J ends lost 3 bases and 1 base respectively, with 12 bases between them. CDR3 in amino acids: CASSQTGQQNTEAFF. The CDR3 DNA reads TGTGCCAGCAGCCAGACTGGACAGCAGAACACTGAAGCTTTCTTT.

This rearrangement joins TRBV6-5 to TRBJ1-2, with 7 bases matching TRBD1. The V gene end was trimmed by 6 bases and the J gene end by 0 bases; junction bases not matched to a gene: 7. The CDR3 totals 15 residues. Germline V gives CDR1 MNHEY, CDR2 SVGAGI. The CDR3 loop is CASSRQGDPNYGYTF. The CDR3 DNA follows: TGTGCCAGCAGCAGACAGGGAGATCCTAACTATGGCTACACCTTC.

The chain employs TRBV29-1 and TRBJ1-4, with 7 bases aligning to TRBD1. There are 12 residues in the CDR3. The junction had 6 bases not matched to a gene; V was cut back by 7 bases and J by 7 bases. Germline CDR1 SQVTM, CDR2 ANQGSEA. CDR3 coding DNA: TGCAGCGGACAGGGTGGGTCTGAAAAACTGTTTTTT. It yields the protein CSGQGGSEKLFF.

The rearrangement uses TRBV7-9 and TRBJ1-5, with 8 bases fitting TRBD1. In germline, CDR1 is SEHNR, CDR2 FQNEAQ (reference sequence). The ends lost 6 bases at V and 6 bases at J; junction bases unmatched: 7. The CDR3 extends over 14 amino acids. The CDR3 sequence: CASSSDRGGQPQHF. In DNA form, the CDR3 reads TGTGCCAGCAGTTCTGACAGGGGAGGTCAGCCCCAGCATTTT.

The V and J genes are TRBV10-3 and TRBJ1-1; possible D gene TRBD1, 5 bases. This CDR3 region has 15 residues. V was clipped by 2 bases and J by 1 base, with 11 bases between them. Germline V lookup: CDR1 ENHRY, CDR2 SYGVKD. DNA of the CDR3: TGTGCCATCAGTGAGACTGACAGCCCGAACACTGAAGCTTTCTTT. Translating gives CAISETDSPNTEAFF.

The rearrangement links TRBV19 to TRBJ2-3; 10 bases match TRBD2. Germline CDR1 and CDR2: LNHDA and SQIVND (reference sequence). This CDR3 has 17 amino acids. J lost 7 bases, V lost 5 bases, and 15 bases had no gene match. As DNA, the CDR3 is TGTGCCAGTAGTTTCCTCCCAGGAGCGGGAGGGAGCTATACGCAGTATTTT. Translation: CASSFLPGAGGSYTQYF.

The chain couples TRBV19 to TRBJ2-5, with D maybe TRBD1 (5 bases). TRBJ2-7 explains the end of the DNA better; the J call may be wrong. Germline assignment: CDR1 LNHDA and CDR2 SQIVND (reference sequence). The CDR3 has 13 residues. CDR3 residues: CASSWGGSYEQYF. The CDR3 DNA is TGTGCCAGTAGTTGGGGCGGATCCTACGAGCAGTACTTC.

V gene TRBV19 combines with J gene TRBJ2-7; 12 positions agree with TRBD2. V was clipped by 3 bases and J by 3 bases; unmatched bases: 3. The CDR3 is made up of 15 amino acids. CDR1 is LNHDA and CDR2 is SQIVND in the germline V gene (reference sequence). The CDR3 is CASSIGTSGFYEQYF. Written as DNA, the CDR3 is TGTGCCAGTAGTATCGGGACTAGCGGGTTCTACGAGCAGTACTTC.

The V and J genes are TRBV7-2 and TRBJ2-5; TRBD1 agrees at 10 bases. CDR3 size: 19 residues. J lost 11 bases, V lost 1 base, and 22 bases had no gene match. Germline loops: CDR1 SGHTA, CDR2 FQGNSA. CDR3 sequence (DNA): TGTGCCAGCAGCTTAGAGGGACAGGGGCTCTGGGCCCCTAGGAGTGAGCAGTACTTC. It translates to CASSLEGQGLWAPRSEQYF. Full variable domain (outside the CDR3, taken from reference TRBV7-2 and TRBJ2-5): GAGVSQSPSNKVTEKGKDVELRCDPISGHTALYWYRQSLGQGLEFLIYFQGNSAPDKSGLPSDRFSAERTGGSVSTLTIQRTQQEDSAVYLCASSLEGQGLWAPRSEQYFGPGTRLLVL.

This sequence joins TRBV29-1 and TRBJ1-2; D remains ambiguous. The ends were cut back, 3 bases at V and 3 bases at J, with 8 bases in the middle. Germline values: CDR1 SQVTM, CDR2 ANQGSEA. The CDR3 is made up of 12 amino acids. The CDR3 loop is CSVEGSYYGYTF. CDR3 coding DNA: TGCAGCGTTGAGGGGAGTTACTATGGCTACACCTTC. The whole variable domain, filled in from reference TRBV29-1 and TRBJ1-2, reads SAVISQKPSRDICQRGTSLTIQCQVDSQVTMMFWYRQQPGQSLTLIATANQGSEATYESGFVIDKFPISRPNLTFSTLTVSNMSPEDSSIYLCSVEGSYYGYTFGSGTRLTVV.

This chain connects TRBV7-9 to TRBJ1-2; D remains unclear. This CDR3 has 11 residues. V dropped 1 base and J dropped 10 bases, with 7 bases sitting between them. Germline lookup yields CDR1 SEHNR and CDR2 FQNEAQ (reference sequence). The CDR3 DNA sequence: TGTGCCAGCAGCTTAGGGCAACCCTACACCTTC. It is translated as CASSLGQPYTF.

The chain uses TRBV25-1 and TRBJ2-7, with TRBD2 matching 14 bases. Germline V CDR1 and CDR2: MGHDK, SYGVNS. The J segment lost 4 bases and the V segment lost 4 bases, leaving 3 bases of the junction unmatched. The CDR3 has 15 amino acids. CDR3 protein: CASSAGTSGSYEQYF. CDR3 sequence (DNA): TGTGCCAGCAGTGCCGGGACTAGCGGGAGTTACGAGCAGTACTTC.

This chain joins TRBV7-9 and TRBJ1-5, with D maybe TRBD1 (5 bases). Germline V lookup: CDR1 SEHNR, CDR2 FQNEAQ (reference sequence). Trimming stripped 5 bases from V and 0 bases from J, with 11 bases between. The CDR3 totals 15 residues. The CDR3 is CASSPPGNSNQPQHF. The CDR3 region has the DNA TGTGCCAGCAGCCCACCAGGGAATAGCAATCAGCCCCAGCATTTT.